This T cell receptor (beta chain) was identified in a study of cytomegalovirus exposure and HLA in healthy donors. Note on this clone: What it recognizes is unknown.

This CDR3 is 18 amino acids long. PCR primers comprised 60 Vbeta and 13 Jbeta primers. Measured with immunoSEQ multiplex PCR; TCRdb has only the in-frame clones, and not every one. The table has around 90,000 clones, 79% seen once. Overall study results and limits: The study listed 164 cytomegalovirus-associated TCR beta chains. The CMV antigen specificity of a few CMV-associated chains was confirmed through in vitro analysis. Researchers reportedly found TCR beta sequences accurately predicted most subjects' HLA-A and HLA-B alleles.

Sample: PBMCs. The chain carries TRBV21-1 and TRBJ1-5; the table gives TRBD1 as D, unverified against the DNA. TRBV21-1 is termed a pseudogene. The TCR comes from a male donor in good health and CMV-seropositive. The CDR3 loop reads CASSKLGPDRAPSKPQHF. For the CDR3, the DNA is TGTGCCAGCAGCAAATTAGGGCCGGACAGGGCCCCGAGCAAGCCCCAGCATTTT.